Each of the 15 T cell receptor beta chains below was sequenced from the same sample in a study of sequential checkpoint blockade in melanoma (dated by TCRdb to the late 2010s). The intended sense of this specimen's treatment or condition label: randomized to nivolumab then ipilimumab (arm A) or the reverse (arm B). Library prep was done by the immunoSEQ multiplex PCR assay. The clones in this table, taken by TCRdb from immuneACCESS, are in-frame only. Not every clone is retained; where verified, under half of the shortfall comes from an unresolved V gene, and the cause of the rest is unknown. The table for this sample lists 2,000 to 3,000 clones; approximately 22% of them were counted only once. Roughly a fifth of the sample is in the top ten clones. The input for sequencing was tumor tissue (inferred from file names), taken from a patient given nivolumab and ipilimumab in sequence. These receptors were obtained from a human donor with melanoma.

The V and J genes are TRBV6-8 and TRBJ1-5, with D possibly TRBD1 on 5 matching bases. Germline assignment: CDR1 MNHGY and CDR2 SAAAGT. V lost 4 bases, J lost 6 bases, and 10 bases lay in between. CDR3 length: 13 amino acids. The CDR3 DNA reads as TGTGCCAGCAGTTGGGCGGGGACTCAGCCCCAGCATTTT. Its protein product is CASSWAGTQPQHF.

This chain connects TRBV5-1 to TRBJ1-1; D gene ambiguous. Between the trimmed V and J ends, which lost 3 bases and 4 bases, there was a span of 13 bases. The CDR3 covers 14 residues. CDR1 is SGHRS and CDR2 is YFSETQ in the germline V gene. The CDR3 here is CASSSAGYGTEAFF. The CDR3 DNA is TGCGCCAGCAGCTCGGCTGGGTACGGCACTGAAGCTTTCTTT.

The chain carries TRBV19 and TRBJ1-5; D unclear. Germline V gene lookup returns CDR1 LNHDA and CDR2 SQIVND (reference sequence). CDR3 length equals 13 residues. With 7 bases removed from V and 6 bases from J, the gap between germline ends came to 13 bases. The CDR3 region is CASTKGWGQPQHF. In DNA form, the CDR3 reads TGTGCCAGTACCAAGGGCTGGGGTCAGCCCCAGCATTTT.

This clone is medium-sized in the sample. V usage is TRBV9 and J usage is TRBJ2-5; possibly TRBD1 for D (6 bases). CDR1 SGDLS and CDR2 YYNGEE come from the germline V gene. The CDR3 extends over 14 amino acids. The V end was cut by 4 bases, the J end by 0 bases, with 10 bases between. DNA of the CDR3: TGTGCCAGCAGCTCGAAGGGGGACCAAGAGACCCAGTACTTC. Its translation: CASSSKGDQETQYF.

This clone showed up many times. V is TRBV6-8 and J is TRBJ2-2, with D perhaps given as TRBD1 or TRBD2 (7 bases each). From germline, CDR1 is MNHGY and CDR2 SAAAGT. V was shortened by 5 bases and J by 3 bases, with 19 bases between the two germline ends. The CDR3 sequence is 17 residues long. The CDR3 region has the DNA TGTGCCAGCAGTCGCCCAGGGGGAGGGGGGGACACCGGGGAGCTGTTTTTT. This sequence encodes CASSRPGGGGDTGELFF.

The J gene is TRBJ2-1, the V gene TRBV6-8; 11 bases match TRBD2. Trimming removed 10 bases from V and 15 bases from J; junction bases left unmatched: 26. In germline, CDR1 is MNHGY, CDR2 SAAAGT. CDR3 length: 17 amino acids. The CDR3 bases are TGTGCCATCAGAGCCGGGACTAGCGGACAACCCTGGGAGGGGCCGTTCTTC. It encodes CAIRAGTSGQPWEGPFF.

V is TRBV5-1 and J is TRBJ2-1; D gene uncertain. Trimming removed 4 bases from V and 0 bases from J, with 14 bases in between. CDR1 is SGHRS and CDR2 is YFSETQ in the germline V gene. CDR3 length equals 16 residues. The CDR3 DNA follows: TGCGCCAGCAGCGTACGGGCGAGAAGCTCCTACAATGAGCAGTTCTTC. Amino acid sequence: CASSVRARSSYNEQFF.

The sample holds a few counts of this clone. The V and J genes are TRBV6-8 and TRBJ1-2; the match to TRBD1 covers 9 bases. V was pared by 6 bases and J by 7 bases, with 6 bases of the junction left unmatched. This CDR3 has 13 amino acids. The germline gives CDR1 MNHGY, CDR2 SAAAGT. CDR3 DNA: TGTGCCAGCAGGAATACAGGGGGCGGTGGCTACACCTTC. Its protein product is CASRNTGGGGYTF.

The rearrangement links TRBV6-8 to TRBJ2-3; no definite D call. V was pared by 0 bases and J by 0 bases, with 7 bases between. Germline CDR1 is MNHGY and CDR2 is SAAAGT. The CDR3 is 15 residues long. The CDR3 reads CASSYSWDSTDTQYF. DNA for the CDR3: TGTGCCAGCAGTTACTCATGGGATAGCACAGATACGCAGTATTTT.

This clone has a handful of counts. The chain uses TRBV28 and TRBJ2-7, with D tentatively TRBD1 (6 bases). CDR1 MDHEN and CDR2 SYDVKM come from the germline V gene. The CDR3 is 16 amino acids. The V and J ends lost 5 bases and 4 bases respectively, with 21 bases between them. The CDR3 sequence is CASSTHRAPQGYEQYF. Written as DNA, the CDR3 is TGTGCCAGCAGTACCCACAGGGCCCCCCAGGGTTACGAGCAGTACTTC. Full variable domain (remainder filled in from reference TRBV28 and TRBJ2-7): DVKVTQSSRYLVKRTGEKVFLECVQDMDHENMFWYRQDPGLGLRLIYFSYDVKMKEKGDIPEGYSVSREKKERFSLILESASTNQTSMYLCASSTHRAPQGYEQYFGPGTRLTVT.

The rearrangement joins TRBV19 to TRBJ2-1; 11 nucleotides match TRBD2. From germline, CDR1 is LNHDA and CDR2 SQIVND (reference sequence). This CDR3 is built from 15 residues. The ends lost 5 bases at V and 4 bases at J; junction bases unmatched: 4. The CDR3 DNA follows: TGTGCCAGTAGTGATAGCGGGAGGGTGTACAATGAGCAGTTCTTC. Protein product: CASSDSGRVYNEQFF.

This sequence joins TRBV28 and TRBJ1-1; D is ambiguous. V lost 2 bases to trimming and J lost 4 bases, with 20 bases between them. This CDR3 comprises 17 residues. Germline CDR1 reads MDHEN; CDR2 reads SYDVKM. The CDR3 DNA reads as TGTGCCAGCAGTTTAACCTCCGGAGTCACCCTGGGCACTGAAGCTTTCTTT. This encodes CASSLTSGVTLGTEAFF.

The sample holds a few counts of this clone. The chain carries TRBV28 and TRBJ1-4, with D possibly being TRBD1 (6 bases). Germline V gene lookup returns CDR1 MDHEN and CDR2 SYDVKM. The CDR3 spans 15 residues. Trimming stripped 4 bases from V and 7 bases from J, with 16 bases between. CDR3 DNA sequence: TGTGCCAGCAGTTCCTCATGGGGGCGGGCTGAAAAACTGTTTTTT. Translation: CASSSSWGRAEKLFF.

By sample share, this clone is medium-sized (0.01 to 0.1%). J is TRBJ2-2 and V is TRBV11-3, with TRBD1 matching over 9 bases. The CDR3 is made up of 15 amino acids. Germline V gene lookup returns CDR1 SGHNT and CDR2 YENEEA. Germline trimming cut 6 bases from V and 3 bases from J; bases unmatched to any gene: 5. CDR3 in DNA: TGTGCCAGCAGTGACAGGGGGATTGACACCGGGGAGCTGTTTTTT. Its translation is CASSDRGIDTGELFF.

In its sample, this clone was seen a few times. For the CDR3, the DNA is TGTGCCAGCAGCTTAACCCGCGGGCGCGGTGAAAAACTGTTTTTT. Its translation: CASSLTRGRGEKLFF. The chain recombines TRBV11-3 with TRBJ1-4; D call uncertain. The V end lost 2 bases, the J end lost 7 bases, and 14 bases lay between the germline ends. The CDR3 consists of 15 residues. Germline CDR1 is SGHNT and CDR2 is YENEEA.